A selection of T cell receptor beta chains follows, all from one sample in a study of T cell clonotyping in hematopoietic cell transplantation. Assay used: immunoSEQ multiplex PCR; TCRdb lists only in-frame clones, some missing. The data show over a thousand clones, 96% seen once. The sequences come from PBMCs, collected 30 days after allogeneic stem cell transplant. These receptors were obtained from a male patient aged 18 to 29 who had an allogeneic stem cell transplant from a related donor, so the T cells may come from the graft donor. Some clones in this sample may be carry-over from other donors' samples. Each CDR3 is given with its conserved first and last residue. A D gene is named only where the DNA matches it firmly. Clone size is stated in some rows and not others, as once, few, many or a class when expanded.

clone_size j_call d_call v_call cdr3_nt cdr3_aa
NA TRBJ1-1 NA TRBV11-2 TGTGCCAGCAGCCTAGGCTGGGGCACTGAAGCTTTCTTT CASSLGWGTEAFF
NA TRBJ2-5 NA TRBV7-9 TGTGCCAGCAGCGCCCCTTATTCATCAATCGAAAGGCTACAAGAGACCCAGTACTTC CASSAPYSSIERLQETQYF
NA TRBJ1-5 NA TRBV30 TGTGCCTGGAGTGTGGACAATCAGCCCCAGCATTTT CAWSVDNQPQHF
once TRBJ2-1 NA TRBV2 TGTGCCAGCAACTTTAGAGGTTTGGCCAATGAGCAGTTCTTC CASNFRGLANEQFF
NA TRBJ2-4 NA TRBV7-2 TGTGCCAGCAGCTTAGTTTCAGGGGGGAATGACATTCAGTACTTC CASSLVSGGNDIQYF
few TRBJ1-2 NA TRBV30 TGTGCCTGGAGTGGGGGTGGTTGGGGCTACACCTTC CAWSGGGWGYTF
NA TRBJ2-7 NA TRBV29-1 TGCAGCGTTGAAGTGGGGCCCGAGCAGTACTTC CSVEVGPEQYF
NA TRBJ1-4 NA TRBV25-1 TGTGCCAGCAGTCACGGGGGTGAGCAGGAAAAACTGTTTTTT CASSHGGEQEKLFF
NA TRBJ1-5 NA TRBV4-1 TGCGCCAGCAGCCAAGAGGGGGCTCAGCCCCAGCATTTT CASSQEGAQPQHF
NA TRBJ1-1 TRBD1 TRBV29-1 TGCAGCGTTGTGACAGGGATGACTGAAGCTTTCTTT CSVVTGMTEAFF
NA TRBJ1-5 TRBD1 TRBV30 TGTGCCTGGAGCCGACAGGACAGGCAGCCCCAGCATTTT CAWSRQDRQPQHF
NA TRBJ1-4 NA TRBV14 TGTGCCAGCAGCCAAGATAGCCCGGGGACTAATGAAAAACTGTTTTTT CASSQDSPGTNEKLFF
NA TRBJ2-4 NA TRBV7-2 TGTGCCAGCAGCCTCCGGCGGGGTGGAAACATTCAGTACTTC CASSLRRGGNIQYF
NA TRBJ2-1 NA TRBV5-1 TGCGCCAGCAGCTTGGAATACAATGAGCAGTTCTTC CASSLEYNEQFF
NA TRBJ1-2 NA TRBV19 TGTGCCAGTAGTATAGATCATTGGGACACCGGCAGTTTAAACTATGGCTACACCTTC CASSIDHWDTGSLNYGYTF